One T cell receptor (beta chain) is described in this entry. Libraries were prepared by immunoSEQ multiplex PCR; TCRdb keeps only in-frame clonotypes and omits some of them. This sample carries fewer than 110,000 clones, 87% of them seen once, and the ten largest clones take approximately 10%. This sample was taken from a study of blood T cell repertoires in COVID-19. Turning to the study itself: Acute-phase and convalescent COVID-19 samples originated in the United States, Italy and Spain. T cells, B-cell-depleted T cells, or PBMCs provided the cDNA or gDNA that served as material.

The CDR3 spans 18 residues. The germline V gene encodes CDR1 SEHNR and CDR2 FQNEAQ (reference sequence). J was trimmed by 0 bases and V by 0 bases; bases with no gene match: 4. The sequencing sample was made of peripheral blood. V is TRBV7-9 and J is TRBJ1-3, with 11 bases matching TRBD1. The clonotype was recovered from a young woman with acute or convalescent COVID-19. CDR3 sequence (DNA): TGTGCCAGCAGCTTAGCGAGGACAGGGGGCCCCTCTGGAAACACCATATATTTT. Protein: CASSLARTGGPSGNTIYF.